This TCR beta chain was obtained from a study of vaccination and CD4 T cells after COVID-19 (dated by TCRdb to between 2021 and 2023). For context, the study as a whole: The convalescent cohort included six males and four females, with two Hispanic individuals, seven Caucasians, two Asians and one multiracial person. The spike-specific CD4+ TCR repertoire was compared before and after mRNA vaccination in nine to ten COVID-19 convalescent patients and several infection-naive healthy vaccine recipients. Post-vaccine blood samples were obtained a median of roughly 75 days after the second vaccine dose, with a range of about 14 to 250 days. Post-COVID blood samples from convalescent patients were collected a median of approximately 100 days after diagnosis, with a range of roughly 30 to 170 days. Memory CD4+ T cell crossreactivity between SARS-CoV-2 and common cold coronavirus spike proteins was assessed at the TCR clonotype level in an earlier paper using these donors. The cultures were stimulated with overlapping spike peptide pools from SARS-CoV-2 and from the common cold coronaviruses HCoV-NL63, HCoV-OC43 and HCoV-229E. Participants got two doses of the Pfizer-BioNTech BNT162b2 vaccine (n=8) or two doses of the Moderna mRNA-1273 vaccine (n=2). Control cultures used a CEFX viral epitope pool as positive control, an HIV-1 Nef peptide pool as negative control, or no peptide. Beyond this particular receptor, the publication reports: Of the vaccine-specific clones in convalescent patients, 304 of 307, or nearly all, reacted only to SARS-CoV-2 spike and did not cross-react with common cold coronaviruses. Among convalescent patients, a median around 86% of the SARS-CoV-2-reactive clones seen after vaccination appeared only after vaccination, which suggests priming specific to the vaccine. Only a relatively small number of convalescent patients were included in the study, and early timepoints following natural infection were not analyzed. Although the median number of SARS-CoV-2-reactive clonotypes went up from approximately 20 after infection to some 38 after vaccination, the increase was not significant.

Library prep was done by PCR. At the Johns Hopkins FTIC core, DNA from the cultured CD4+ T cells underwent TCR sequencing with the Oncomine TCR Beta short-read assay. The QIAamp micro DNA kit was used to extract genomic DNA from the cultured CD4+ T cells. Oncomine TCR Beta libraries from cultured CD4+ T cells were pooled using unique dual indexes and sequenced on an Illumina iSeq 100. The paper's processing steps were these. Non-productive sequences were removed, and CDR3s not starting with C, not ending with F or W, or shorter than 7 amino acids were discarded. The MANAFEST web application identified antigen-specific clonotypes by comparing peptide-stimulated wells against reference wells and other culture wells. Positive clones required FDR below 0.05, an odds ratio above 5, and productive frequency above 0.1% in at least two of three replicate wells. A clonotype counted as cross-reactive if it showed significant expansion both in the SARS-CoV-2 spike wells and in at least one common cold coronavirus spike condition. Similarity between CDR3 sequences was evaluated in R version 3.6.1 using Levenshtein distances (stringdist) and unrooted phylogenetic trees (ape). TCRdb passed the public sequencing reads through fastp at Q25 and MiXCR, retaining productive beta sequences. Identical CDR3 protein sequences are pooled into one entry, listed with their most common genes and DNA. TCRdb, not the original authors, processed these V and J calls. Within this sample are about 9,400 distinct CDR3 sequences, with almost 50% of them counted one time only. The ten top clones hold around 24% of the sample.

From its cysteine to its phenylalanine, the CDR3 spans 14 amino acids. Left in the record is the CDR3 DNA by itself, 42 bases read in frame from the first base. CDR1 and CDR2 are read off the germline V gene as MNHEY and SVGAGI. At the junction V is shortened by 3 bases and J by 6 bases, with 13 bases in between. As for this clonotype: Its binding antigen is unknown. Per-base quality was not reported, and no clone a single base away is much larger than it.

This specimen's treatment or condition label, interpreted: roughly 10-day PBMC culture with coronavirus spike peptide pools or control peptides (ViraFEST assay). CD4+ T cells from unexposed donors were collected before the COVID-19 pandemic (2011-2018). The study used the ViraFEST assay, which expanded antigen-specific T cells with peptide pools and then identified expanded clonotypes by TCR sequencing. PBMCs were cultured at about 2 million per well in IMDM supplemented with roughly 5% human AB serum and around 10 IU/ml IL-2, with 9.5 to 10 ug/ml peptide pools added. Half of the culture medium was replaced with fresh IL-2-containing medium on days 3 and 7. After 10 to 11 days of culture, CD4+ T cells were isolated by negative selection with the EasySep CD4+ T cell isolation kit. As cell numbers permitted, CD4+ T cells from unexposed donors were tested for reactivity to SARS-CoV-2 S and N and to four common cold coronavirus spike pools. Ficoll-Paque Plus gradient centrifugation was used to isolate PBMCs from whole blood, and the isolated PBMCs were then either used fresh or cryopreserved at -140C. Culture conditions were generally each tested in triplicate wells. Leukapheresis product for the unexposed donors was bought commercially.

In this chain, TRBV6-5 is recombined with TRBJ2-3; no D segment can be confidently identified. This TCR derives from a human donor in good health. The specimen was CD4+ T cells from blood, cultured in vitro. The CDR3 loop reads CASSYAGLGDTQYF. At the DNA level, the sequence is TGTGCCAGCAGTTATGCCGGGTTGGGGGATACGCAGTATTTT.